This record looks at one T cell receptor (beta chain) sequence and its context. Its antigen is not identified. This entry belongs to a study of blood T cells in healthy people across ages. Primers used in a second PCR of roughly 6 to 12 cycles were a sample-barcoded 5' primer and a J-beta primer mix. TCRdb re-derived calls from the 5' RACE reads in MiXCR, one entry per CDR3 protein. The repertoire consists of about 680,000 distinct CDR3 sequences, with approximately 49% occurring once and the leading ten covering approximately 32%. Isolated per sample were at least 6.5 million PBMCs. Study outcomes and limitations: Strong correlation existed between TCR beta diversity and naive T cell percentage. With age, beta diversity per million T cells declined roughly linearly, significantly by 35 to 40.

The germline V gene encodes CDR1 GTSNPN and CDR2 SVGIG (reference sequence). V was cut by 1 base and J by 4 bases, with 7 bases left in between. The CDR3 spans 12 residues. Specimen: blood. This TCR was recovered from a woman aged 55-75 years in good health. The rearrangement uses TRBV30 and TRBJ1-2; D is undetermined. CDR3 sequence: CAWSGVGYGYTF. The CDR3 DNA reads as TGTGCCTGGAGTGGGGTTGGCTATGGCTACACCTTC.